Shown below are 9 T cell receptor beta chains from a single sample sequenced in a study of blood T cell repertoires in COVID-19 (dated by TCRdb to 2020 to 2021). Receptor libraries were prepared by the immunoSEQ multiplex PCR assay. This is the immuneACCESS table as TCRdb keeps it, with only in-frame sequences that have V and J called. A part of the clones is gone; compared with another copy, unresolved V genes explain less than half, and the rest is unexplained. Within this sample are roughly 410,000 clones, with 89% of them counted one time only. The ten largest clones take up under 2% of the sample. The sample consisted of peripheral blood. The source of these receptors is a woman between 40 and 55 years old with COVID-19, enrolled during active disease.

V and J are TRBV7-2 and TRBJ1-1; D is undetermined. Germline V gene sequence: CDR1 SGHTA, CDR2 FQGNSA. The CDR3 length is 13 residues. V dropped 3 bases and J dropped 4 bases, with 9 bases sitting between them. The CDR3 bases are TGTGCCAGCAGCTTTGGAGGAGGCACTGAAGCTTTCTTT. Encoded protein: CASSFGGGTEAFF.

This chain joins TRBV28 and TRBJ2-3; D might be TRBD1 (6 bases). The V gene lost 2 bases and the J gene lost 6 bases, with 12 bases spanning the gap. The CDR3 is made up of 14 amino acids. CDR1 MDHEN and CDR2 SYDVKM come from the germline V gene. DNA of the CDR3: TGTGCCAGCAGTTTAGGAAGCAGGGGCGATACGCAGTATTTT. As protein: CASSLGSRGDTQYF.

V is TRBV29-1 and J is TRBJ2-3; TRBD1 agrees at 8 bases. V shed 6 bases and J 0 bases; nucleotides not matched to a gene: 11. CDR1 is SQVTM, CDR2 ANQGSEA, per germline. The CDR3 is 16 amino acids. For the CDR3, the DNA is TGCAGCGTCGACCGGGCAGGGGGCGATAGCACAGATACGCAGTATTTT. Encoded protein: CSVDRAGGDSTDTQYF.

The genes are TRBV7-9 and TRBJ2-1; 11 bases are shared with TRBD2. The CDR3 covers 18 residues. Per germline, CDR1 SEHNR and CDR2 FQNEAQ (reference sequence). Trimming took 5 bases from V and 0 from J; bases not matched to a gene: 9. CDR3 protein: CASSPPSGRFPSYNEQFF. In nucleotides, the CDR3 is TGTGCCAGCAGCCCTCCTAGCGGGAGGTTCCCCTCCTACAATGAGCAGTTCTTC.

V and J are TRBV7-3 and TRBJ1-1, with D maybe TRBD1 (6 bases). The germline V gene has CDR1 SGHTA and CDR2 FQGTGA. The CDR3 has 14 residues. Trimming left V 3 bases short and J 8 bases short, with 16 bases between. The CDR3 DNA is TGTGCCAGCAGCTTGATACAGGGCACCCGGGAAGCTTTCTTT. Amino acids: CASSLIQGTREAFF.

This clone was observed a handful of times. V is TRBV7-9 and J is TRBJ1-6; D may be TRBD1 (6 bases). The germline V gene encodes CDR1 SEHNR and CDR2 FQNEAQ (reference sequence). The CDR3 totals 15 residues. The V end lost 7 bases, the J end lost 5 bases, and 15 bases lay between the germline ends. Here the CDR3 reads CASKGPAGDNSPLHF. CDR3 sequence (DNA): TGTGCCAGCAAGGGGCCCGCAGGGGATAATTCACCCCTCCACTTT.

J is TRBJ2-4 and V is TRBV5-8; D is perhaps TRBD2 (5 bases). The CDR3 is made up of 14 amino acids. The germline V gene has CDR1 SGHTS and CDR2 YDEGEE. Trimming removed 9 bases at V and 8 bases at J, with 21 bases between. The CDR3: CATFGRGRADIQYF. The CDR3 nucleotides are TGTGCCACCTTCGGACGAGGGCGGGCGGACATTCAGTACTTC.

The V gene is TRBV28, the J gene TRBJ1-5; a possible D gene is TRBD1 (5 bases). The CDR3 loop spans 16 amino acids. Germline-derived CDR1 and CDR2 are MDHEN and SYDVKM. The V end was cut by 6 bases, the J end by 3 bases, with 18 bases between. The CDR3: CASSSPPQGTNQPQHF. The CDR3 DNA follows: TGTGCCAGCAGCTCACCCCCGCAGGGTACCAATCAGCCCCAGCATTTT.

The CDR3 region has the DNA TGTGCCACCAGCAGCTCCAGGGACAGGGAAGCTTTCTTT. Translating gives CATSSSRDREAFF. The chain employs TRBV15 and TRBJ1-1, with 8 nucleotides matching TRBD1. J was trimmed by 8 bases and V by 3 bases; bases with no gene match: 5. This CDR3 comprises 13 residues. Germline V gene sequence: CDR1 LNHNV, CDR2 YYDKDF (reference sequence).